These T cell receptor beta chains were read from a single sample in a study of Ad26.COV2.S vaccination and SARS-CoV-2 variants. The assay was immunoSEQ multiplex PCR, and TCRdb's table has in-frame clones only and misses some. This table holds a few hundred thousand clones, around nine tenths found once. The sequencing used peripheral blood, collected in a trial of Ad26.COV2.S vaccine versus placebo. These receptors came from a person between 18 and 65 years old who received the Ad26.COV2.S COVID-19 vaccine or a placebo. Both conserved end residues are part of each CDR3. Where a row states a size, it is once, few, many or the class of an expanded clone; other rows omit it.

J: TRBJ2-5; V: TRBV30; size: NA; CDR3: CAWSVGAGQETQYF
J: TRBJ1-5; V: TRBV19; size: NA; CDR3: CASSIDRVYQPQHF
J: TRBJ2-7; V: TRBV5-1; size: NA; CDR3: CASRLAGGYEQYF
J: TRBJ2-1; V: TRBV11-2; size: NA; CDR3: CASSFAFGEQFF
J: TRBJ1-3; V: TRBV6-5; size: NA; CDR3: CASRQGHSGNTIYF
J: TRBJ2-4; V: TRBV7-9; size: NA; CDR3: CASSLSGVGKNIQYF
J: TRBJ1-5; V: TRBV7-8; size: once; CDR3: CASSPMRTDNQPQHF
J: TRBJ2-3; V: TRBV15; size: few; CDR3: CATSRGTSGGGTQYF
J: TRBJ2-4; V: TRBV5-1; size: NA; CDR3: CASRSDGKNIQYF
J: TRBJ2-7; V: TRBV5-1; size: NA; CDR3: CASSLGVVSGELSYEQYF
J: TRBJ2-7; V: TRBV5-4; size: NA; CDR3: CASSFSGGDYEQYF
J: TRBJ2-3; V: TRBV18; size: NA; CDR3: CASSPLQGVETDTQYF
J: TRBJ2-3; V: TRBV3-1/TRBV3-2; size: NA; CDR3: CASSTLELASEVTDTQYF
J: TRBJ2-5; V: TRBV6-2/TRBV6-3; size: NA; CDR3: CASSLSRRGGETQYF
J: TRBJ2-5; V: TRBV5-1; size: NA; CDR3: CASSFGARGYQETQYF
J: TRBJ2-6; V: TRBV7-6; size: NA; CDR3: CAVRRGTPSSGANVLTF
J: TRBJ2-5; V: TRBV4-1; size: NA; CDR3: CASSQDYSQETQYF